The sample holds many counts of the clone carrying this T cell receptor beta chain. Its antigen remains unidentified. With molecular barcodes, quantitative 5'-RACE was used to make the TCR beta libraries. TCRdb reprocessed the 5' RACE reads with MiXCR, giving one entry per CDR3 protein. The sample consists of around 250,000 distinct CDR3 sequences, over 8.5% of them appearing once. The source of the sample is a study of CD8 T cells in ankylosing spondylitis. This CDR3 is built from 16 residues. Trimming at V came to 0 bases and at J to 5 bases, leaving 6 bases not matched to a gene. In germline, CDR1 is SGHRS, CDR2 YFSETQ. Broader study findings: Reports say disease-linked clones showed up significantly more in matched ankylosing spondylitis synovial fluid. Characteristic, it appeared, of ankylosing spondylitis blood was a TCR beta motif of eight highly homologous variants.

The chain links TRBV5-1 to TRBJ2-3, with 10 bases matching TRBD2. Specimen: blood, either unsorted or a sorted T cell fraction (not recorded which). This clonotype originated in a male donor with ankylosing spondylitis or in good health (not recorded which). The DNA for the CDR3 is TGCGCCAGCAGCTTGGGAGCGGGAGGGCCGGAAGATACGCAGTATTTT. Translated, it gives CASSLGAGGPEDTQYF.